The present T cell receptor (beta chain) was sequenced within a study of cytomegalovirus exposure and HLA in healthy donors (dated by TCRdb to 2016 to 2017). As for the study more broadly: A later analysis indicated that the 130 or so validation repertoires were generated on the platform also employed for the roughly 730 repertoires of the first cohort. Along with the approximately 670-subject first cohort, a separate validation cohort of around 110 different subjects was used. The study was designed to test whether signatures of past pathogen exposure could be identified by cataloging public T cell receptors. The study combined high-throughput TCR immunosequencing, statistical association of individual TCRs with disease status, and machine learning to predict cytomegalovirus infection status. Study-level results and caveats: Across donors, most TCR sequences were observed very rarely, whereas some public TCRs were present in many individuals. A later analysis found that TCRs clustered in the first cohort also tended to co-occur in the approximately 120 validation repertoires, with 90% to 95% of cluster scores above 0. Cytomegalovirus status was reported to be diagnosed by the classifier with high specificity and sensitivity in both the original and validation cohorts. According to the authors, the approach could potentially be generalized to other disease states and immunological phenotypes. The validation cohort had no HLA typing available for a later analysis, so co-occurrence within that cohort was assessed over all 120 or so repertoires. A total of 150 or so TCR beta chains were listed by the study as associated with cytomegalovirus. Three of the identified cytomegalovirus-associated TCR beta chains were confirmed in vitro to be specific for cytomegalovirus antigens.

Taken from cysteine to phenylalanine, the CDR3 has 13 residues. The sequence is cut down to CDR3 DNA, 39 bases in frame from base 1. The CDR1 and CDR2 encoded by the germline V gene are SGDLS and YYNGEE. Deletion took 4 bases off V and 4 bases off J, with a span of 12 bases between the germline ends. Donors formed part of the validation cohort, which comprised about 120 subjects and was distinct from the first cohort of fewer than 750 subjects. Libraries were prepared through the immunoSEQ multiplex PCR assay. The source study handled its data this way. A statistical classification framework was developed to diagnose cytomegalovirus status using the catalog of TCR beta chain sequences. Drawn from immuneACCESS, this table holds only the in-frame rearrangements with V and J called that TCRdb kept. Clones are partly lost; checked studies trace under half to an unresolved V gene and leave the rest unexplained. That table furnishes V, J and clone size, whereas the DNA furnished D and trimming. The sample table records about 170,000 clones; over 85% of these occur just once. The ten biggest clones cover approximately 10% of the sample.

This clone showed up just a few times. Its cognate antigen has yet to be identified. No base qualities exist here, and no much larger clone lies one base off it. The source material was PBMCs. The receptor was isolated from a woman younger than 30 in good health and CMV-seropositive. The chain joins TRBV9 to TRBJ2-7; matching of 6 bases hints at TRBD1 as the D gene. The base sequence is TGTGCCAGCAGCCCTACAGGGTGGTACGAGCAGTACTTC. Its product reads: CASSPTGWYEQYF.